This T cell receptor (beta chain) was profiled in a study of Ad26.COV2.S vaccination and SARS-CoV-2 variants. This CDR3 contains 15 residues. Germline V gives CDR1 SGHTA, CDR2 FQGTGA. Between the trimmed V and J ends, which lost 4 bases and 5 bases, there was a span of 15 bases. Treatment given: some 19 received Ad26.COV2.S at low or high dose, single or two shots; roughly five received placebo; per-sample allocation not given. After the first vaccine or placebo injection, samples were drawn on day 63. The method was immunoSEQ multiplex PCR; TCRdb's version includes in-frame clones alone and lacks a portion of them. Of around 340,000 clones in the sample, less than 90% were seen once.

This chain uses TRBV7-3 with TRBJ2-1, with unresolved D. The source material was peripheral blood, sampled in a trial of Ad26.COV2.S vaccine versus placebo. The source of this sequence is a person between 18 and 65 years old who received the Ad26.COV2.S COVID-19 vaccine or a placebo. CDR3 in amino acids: CASSSDLTPHNEQFF. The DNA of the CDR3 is TGTGCCAGCAGCTCGGACCTAACCCCCCACAATGAGCAGTTCTTC.